These T cell receptor beta chains were read from a single sample in a study of CD8 T cells in ankylosing spondylitis. From the 5' RACE reads, TCRdb called clonotypes with MiXCR, one entry per CDR3 protein. The sample lists about 240,000 distinct CDR3 sequences, 8.6% occurring once. Sequencing was performed on blood, either unsorted or a sorted T cell fraction (not recorded which). The receptors were sampled from a male donor with ankylosing spondylitis or in good health (not recorded which). CDR3s include the opening cysteine and the closing phenylalanine or tryptophan.

>TRBV2|TRBJ2-7
CASSIAGAAEQYF
>TRBV29-1|TRBJ2-7
CSATDRVYYEQYF
>TRBV7-8|TRBJ1-2
CASSLSRDSGYGYTF
>TRBV7-2|TRBJ2-7
CASSPDLGVYEQYF
>TRBV5-6|TRBJ1-6
CASSSKGHAYNSPLHF
>TRBV4-1|TRBJ2-5
CASSRGTFQETQYF
>TRBV5-6|TRBJ1-2
CASSSARGTVYTF
>TRBV29-1|TRBJ1-2
CSVGGDYYTF
>TRBV5-1|TRBJ2-7
CASSWTGTPRPYEQYF
>TRBV7-8|TRBJ2-7
CASSSTSGDTYEQYF
>TRBV20-1|TRBJ2-7
CSARDLKTGYEQYF
>TRBV12-3/TRBV12-4|TRBJ1-1
CASSLAHGSGPHTEAFF
>TRBV12-3/TRBV12-4|TRBJ1-1
CASSWGGATEAFF